The 26 T cell receptor beta chains reported below all come from one sample, sequenced in a study of blood T cell repertoires in COVID-19. Only in-frame clones appear in the TCRdb table, and some are missing; sequencing was by immunoSEQ multiplex PCR. The sample holds some 430,000 clones, around 90% seen once. Sequenced sample: PBMCs or T cells enriched from blood (not recorded which). The receptors here all came from a man aged 18-30 years who had recovered from COVID-19.

The chain couples TRBV2 to TRBJ2-7; the D gene is possibly TRBD1 (7 bases). Germline CDR1 is SNHLY and CDR2 is FYNNEI. The V and J ends lost 6 bases and 1 base respectively, with 16 bases between them. This CDR3 has 15 residues. This CDR3 is CASSVNRGGSYEQYF. For the CDR3, the DNA is TGTGCCAGCAGCGTAAACAGGGGAGGTTCCTACGAGCAGTACTTC.

As for this clone: The same CDR3 is also encoded by other DNA sequences in this sample. The CDR3 bases are TGCGCCAGCAGCTCAGACAGGGGCGGCTACACCTTC. This codes for CASSSDRGGYTF. The chain links TRBV5-1 to TRBJ1-2, with TRBD1 matching 8 bases. The ends lost 3 bases at V and 8 bases at J; junction bases unmatched: 3. The CDR3 covers 12 residues. Germline CDR1 SGHRS, CDR2 YFSETQ.

The CDR3 reads CSVGSGPTNEKLFF. The CDR3, as DNA: TGCAGCGTTGGCTCAGGGCCAACTAATGAAAAACTGTTTTTT. The rearrangement links TRBV29-1 to TRBJ1-4, with D maybe TRBD1 (5 bases). V was cut by 4 bases and J by 0 bases, with 9 bases left in between. The germline gives CDR1 SQVTM, CDR2 ANQGSEA. The CDR3 has 14 amino acids.

V is TRBV12-5 and J is TRBJ1-1; no clear D. The CDR3 totals 13 residues. Germline loops: CDR1 LGHNT, CDR2 FRNRAP. Trimming stripped 4 bases from V and 10 bases from J, with 16 bases between. The CDR3 loop reads CASGSVYGRGAFF. In nucleotides, the CDR3 is TGTGCTAGTGGTTCCGTCTACGGCCGGGGAGCTTTCTTT. Full variable domain (outside the CDR3, taken from reference TRBV12-5 and TRBJ1-1): DARVTQTPRHKVTEMGQEVTMRCQPILGHNTVFWYRQTMMQGLELLAYFRNRAPLDDSGMPKDRFSAEMPDATLATLKIQPSEPRDSAVYFCASGSVYGRGAFFGQGTRLTVV.

CDR3 nucleotides: TGTGCCAGCAGTTCCCCGGGGCTAGCGGTTGGAGGACGGTACAATGAGCAGTTCTTC. Translated, it gives CASSSPGLAVGGRYNEQFF. This chain joins TRBV27 and TRBJ2-1, with 7 bases identical to TRBD2. CDR3 size: 19 residues. In germline, CDR1 is MNHEY, CDR2 SMNVEV (reference sequence). With V trimmed by 4 bases and J by 4 bases, 19 bases remained unmatched.

The gene calls are TRBV12-5 and TRBJ1-1, with D unclear. CDR1 is LGHNT and CDR2 is FRNRAP in the germline V gene. The length of the CDR3 is 12 residues. Trimming stripped 3 bases from V and 11 bases from J, with 13 bases between. The CDR3 loop reads CASGFGQAQAFF. CDR3 sequence (DNA): TGTGCTAGTGGTTTTGGCCAGGCCCAGGCTTTCTTT. Variable domain in full (rest from reference TRBV12-5 and TRBJ1-1): DARVTQTPRHKVTEMGQEVTMRCQPILGHNTVFWYRQTMMQGLELLAYFRNRAPLDDSGMPKDRFSAEMPDATLATLKIQPSEPRDSAVYFCASGFGQAQAFFGQGTRLTVV.

A note on this clone: This sample includes further DNA sequences coding for the same CDR3. The rearrangement uses TRBV19 and TRBJ1-1; D gene uncertain. The ends were cut back, 3 bases at V and 0 bases at J, with 5 bases in the middle. Germline-derived CDR1 and CDR2 are LNHDA and SQIVND (reference sequence). The CDR3 extends over 13 amino acids. This CDR3 is CASSILVNTEAFF. CDR3 bases: TGTGCCAGTAGTATCCTAGTGAACACTGAAGCTTTCTTT.

This clone was counted a few times. The rearrangement links TRBV9 to TRBJ2-7; 11 nucleotides align to TRBD2. From germline, CDR1 is SGDLS and CDR2 YYNGEE. Trimming cost V 4 bases and J 6 bases; bases outside gene matches: 9. The CDR3 is 15 amino acids. DNA of the CDR3: TGTGCCAGCAGCCCTAGCGGGGGGCCAAACGGCGAGCAGTACTTC. The encoded protein is CASSPSGGPNGEQYF.

This rearrangement joins TRBV5-5 to TRBJ2-2; unclear D gene. CDR3 length equals 12 residues. Germline values: CDR1 SGHKS, CDR2 YYEKEE (reference sequence). V gave up 4 bases and J gave up 5 bases, with 6 bases separating them. Here the CDR3 DNA reads TGTGCCAGCAGCCGGGTGACCGGGGAGCTGTTTTTT. Translation gives CASSRVTGELFF.

This sequence joins TRBV24-1 and TRBJ2-2; TRBD2 matches 8 bases. Germline CDR1 and CDR2: KGHDR and SFDVKD. CDR3 size: 17 residues. V lost 5 bases to trimming and J lost 2 bases; unmatched junction nucleotides: 9. CDR3 DNA sequence: TGTGCCACCAGTGGTGTAGCGGGAAGCGGTAACACCGGGGAGCTGTTTTTT. This codes for CATSGVAGSGNTGELFF.

The chain is built from TRBV7-3 and TRBJ2-5, with 7 bases that match TRBD1. With V trimmed by 2 bases and J by 4 bases, 4 bases remained unmatched. In germline, CDR1 is SGHTA, CDR2 FQGTGA. The CDR3 covers 14 residues. Here the CDR3 reads CASSLGNRGETQYF. Here the CDR3 DNA reads TGTGCCAGCAGCTTAGGAAACAGGGGAGAGACCCAGTACTTC.

The chain couples TRBV19 to TRBJ1-1; D gene uncertain. This CDR3 has 11 residues. Trimming cost V 5 bases and J 3 bases, with 4 bases left between them. Per germline, CDR1 LNHDA and CDR2 SQIVND (reference sequence). CDR3 region: CASSRYTEAFF. The CDR3 DNA is TGTGCCAGTAGTCGGTACACTGAAGCTTTCTTT.

This chain links TRBV5-1 with TRBJ1-6; TRBD1 is a possible D gene (6 bases). Per germline, CDR1 SGHRS and CDR2 YFSETQ. The V and J ends lost 4 bases and 4 bases respectively, with 9 bases between them. This CDR3 has 14 amino acids. The CDR3 is CASSPGQYNSPLHF. CDR3 bases: TGCGCCAGCAGCCCCGGACAGTATAATTCACCCCTCCACTTT.

This clone occurred once. The rearrangement links TRBV28 to TRBJ2-5, with 8 bases matching TRBD1. CDR3 length: 18 residues. Germline values: CDR1 MDHEN, CDR2 SYDVKM. V was clipped by 1 base and J by 4 bases; unmatched bases: 14. CDR3 protein: CASSLSLSRGQGIETQYF. CDR3 bases: TGTGCCAGCAGTTTATCGTTAAGCAGGGGGCAGGGTATAGAGACCCAGTACTTC.

This chain joins TRBV3-1 (or the pseudogene TRBV3-2) and TRBJ1-3; D is uncertain. The CDR3 runs to 15 residues. V lost 2 bases and J lost 0, with 8 bases in between. CDR1 and CDR2 from the germline V gene are LGHDT and YNNKEL (reference sequence). The CDR3 nucleotides read TGTGCCAGCAGCCAACAGGTCCTCTCTGGAAACACCATATATTTT. This encodes CASSQQVLSGNTIYF.

The chain is built from TRBV27 and TRBJ2-7; 7 nucleotides match TRBD2. Germline CDR1 is MNHEY and CDR2 is SMNVEV (reference sequence). The CDR3 totals 13 residues. The ends lost 6 bases at V and 5 bases at J; junction bases unmatched: 7. CDR3 nucleotides: TGTGCCAGCAGCTTAGGCGGGAGAAACGAGCAGTACTTC. Encoded protein: CASSLGGRNEQYF.

The J gene is TRBJ1-2, the V gene TRBV6-5, with TRBD1 as a possible D gene (6 bases). Germline-derived CDR1 and CDR2 are MNHEY and SVGAGI. The CDR3 is 12 residues long. The germline V and J ends were trimmed by 10 bases and 4 bases, with 13 bases remaining between them. The CDR3 is CATRGGSYGYTF. The CDR3 region has the DNA TGTGCCACAAGGGGGGGCAGCTATGGCTACACCTTC.

The rearrangement uses TRBV29-1 and TRBJ1-4, with D possibly being TRBD1 (5 bases). This CDR3 contains 15 residues. V lost 0 bases to trimming and J lost 2 bases, with 10 bases between them. In germline, CDR1 is SQVTM, CDR2 ANQGSEA. CDR3 coding DNA: TGCAGCGTTGAAGAAGCGGGGGACACTAATGAAAAACTGTTTTTT. This encodes CSVEEAGDTNEKLFF.

The chain uses TRBV18 and TRBJ1-1; D unclear. Germline V gives CDR1 KGHSH, CDR2 LQKENI. The CDR3 loop spans 15 amino acids. V lost 1 base, J lost 2 bases, and 11 bases lay in between. In DNA form, the CDR3 reads TGTGCCAGCTCACCACTGGAGGCAGTCAACACTGAAGCTTTCTTT. Protein sequence: CASSPLEAVNTEAFF.

J is TRBJ1-5 and V is TRBV15; perhaps TRBD1 as D (5 bases). Germline CDR1 reads LNHNV; CDR2 reads YYDKDF (reference sequence). There are 14 residues in the CDR3. V was pared by 5 bases and J by 1 base, with 9 bases between. The CDR3 region has the DNA TGTGCCACCAGCCGGGACTACAGCAATCAGCCCCAGCATTTT. It translates to CATSRDYSNQPQHF.

The chain couples TRBV12-5 to TRBJ2-2; 8 nucleotides match TRBD1. Germline loops: CDR1 LGHNT, CDR2 FRNRAP. CDR3 length: 17 amino acids. With V trimmed by 4 bases and J by 0 bases, 7 bases remained unmatched. This chain's CDR3 is CASGSPTTGANTGELFF. CDR3 DNA: TGTGCTAGTGGTTCCCCTACGACAGGGGCGAACACCGGGGAGCTGTTTTTT. The full variable domain, completed using reference TRBV12-5 and TRBJ2-2, is DARVTQTPRHKVTEMGQEVTMRCQPILGHNTVFWYRQTMMQGLELLAYFRNRAPLDDSGMPKDRFSAEMPDATLATLKIQPSEPRDSAVYFCASGSPTTGANTGELFFGEGSRLTVL.

This chain joins TRBV10-1 and TRBJ2-1; perhaps TRBD2 as D (6 bases). V gave up 6 bases and J gave up 7 bases, with 13 bases separating them. Germline assignment: CDR1 WNHNN and CDR2 SYGVQD (reference sequence). The CDR3 length is 13 residues. CDR3 sequence reads: CASRRDPENEQFF. In DNA form, the CDR3 reads TGCGCCAGCAGGCGGGACCCGGAAAATGAGCAGTTCTTC.

V usage is TRBV9 and J usage is TRBJ2-1, with TRBD1 identical over 8 bases. J gave up 10 bases and V 0 bases, and 6 bases lay outside the gene matches. This CDR3 has 14 residues. Germline CDR1 is SGDLS and CDR2 is YYNGEE. CDR3 loop: CASSVGQGTVEQFF. The CDR3 nucleotides read TGTGCCAGCAGCGTAGGACAGGGGACGGTAGAGCAGTTCTTC.

The chain is built from TRBV5-4 and TRBJ1-1; D gene ambiguous. Deletions cut 4 bases from V and 4 bases from J, with 14 bases between. This CDR3 spans 14 amino acids. CDR1 and CDR2 from the germline V gene are SGHNT and YYREEE (reference sequence). Here the CDR3 reads CASSPPPGRTEAFF. CDR3 DNA sequence: TGTGCCAGCAGCCCCCCCCCAGGTCGCACTGAAGCTTTCTTT.

The chain employs TRBV7-2 and TRBJ1-2; D unresolved. CDR3 length: 15 amino acids. Germline CDR1 reads SGHTA; CDR2 reads FQGNSA. Trimming shortened V by 1 base and J by 6 bases, and 15 bases separated the two germline ends. CDR3 sequence: CASSLDRGAVNGYTF. Written as DNA, the CDR3 is TGTGCCAGCAGCTTAGATCGTGGAGCAGTTAATGGCTACACCTTC.

The chain couples TRBV6-4 to TRBJ2-5; 12 bases match TRBD2. The ends lost 3 bases at V and 1 base at J; junction bases unmatched: 6. Germline CDR1 is MRHNA and CDR2 is SNTAGT. CDR3 length: 17 amino acids. The CDR3 DNA reads as TGTGCCAGCAGTGATCTAGCGGGGGGGGCCCTCCAAGAGACCCAGTACTTC. This codes for CASSDLAGGALQETQYF.